Sequencing of this T cell receptor beta chain was carried out in a study of early T cells in non-severe SARS-CoV-2 infection. On the study more broadly: Sequenced material consisted of bulk RNA (from unsorted whole blood), and chains were unpaired.

This clonotype was observed at least ten times. The antigen is not known. The TCR library protocol attached unique molecular identifiers to the individual cDNA molecules. TCRdb analysed the 5' RACE reads with MiXCR anew, one entry per CDR3 protein. Among roughly 30,000 distinct CDR3 sequences listed, 5% to 6.5% were seen once. General study results and limits: CD4 and private specificities were missed by VDJdb matching, which favored anti-spike CD8 responses.

The sample in question was whole blood, obtained at baseline. The receptor was derived from an adult who was a healthcare worker with PCR-confirmed SARS-CoV-2 infection or an uninfected control (not recorded which).

The CDR3 DNA sequence: TGTGCCAGCAACCCGAATATAGGGGGGAATGAGCAGTTCTTC. Its protein product is CASNPNIGGNEQFF. J is TRBJ2-1 and V is TRBV7-9; D assignment may be TRBD1 or TRBD2 (6 bases each). Trimming removed 7 bases from V and 7 bases from J, with 17 bases in between. CDR1 SEHNR and CDR2 FQNEAQ come from the germline V gene (reference sequence). The length of the CDR3 is 14 residues.